This entry lists 24 T cell receptor beta chains sequenced from one sample in a study of molecular identifiers for immune sequencing clone quantification. TCRdb used MiXCR to reprocess the PCR reads, holding one entry per CDR3 protein. The sample holds about 630,000 distinct CDR3 sequences, roughly 27% seen once. The sequenced material came from naive CD8+ T cells from blood, with Jurkat cell RNA spiked in. Subset meaning: FACS-sorted CD8+CD4-CCR7+CD45RA+ naive T cells. These receptors came from a human donor in good health. Some libraries in this study had Jurkat cell RNA spiked in.

This clonotype was seen at least ten times. J is TRBJ2-3 and V is TRBV11-2; D tentatively reads TRBD1 or TRBD2 (5 bases each). Germline values: CDR1 SGHAT, CDR2 FQNNGV. This CDR3 is 15 amino acids long. V was pared by 5 bases and J by 2 bases, with 14 bases between. The CDR3, as DNA: TGTGCCAGCAGCACCCAGGGACCTTACACAGATACGCAGTATTTT. Translation gives CASSTQGPYTDTQYF.

In regard to this clonotype: A read error may be the cause here, since a much bigger clone is one base away. CDR3 protein: CASSQDRLPMNTKAFF. DNA of the CDR3: TGTGCCAGCAGTCAGGACAGGTTACCTATGAACACTAAAGCTTTCTTT. V gene TRBV12-3 or TRBV12-4 combines with J gene TRBJ1-1, with TRBD1 matching over 7 bases. The CDR3 has 16 residues.

A remark on this clonotype: Just one base apart from a much larger clone, this may be a read error. The chain carries TRBV6-5 and TRBJ2-3; no clear D. Germline values: CDR1 MNHEY, CDR2 SVGAGI. The CDR3 runs 17 residues. Here the CDR3 DNA reads TGTGCCAGCAGTCCTACCACCCCGAAATATAGCACAGATACGCGGTATTTT. This codes for CASSPTTPKYSTDTRYF.

This clonotype was seen repeatedly, ten times or more. V is TRBV6-6 and J is TRBJ2-3; possibly TRBD1 for D (5 bases). Germline V lookup: CDR1 MNHNY, CDR2 SVGAGI (reference sequence). Trimming cost V 2 bases and J 10 bases, with 16 bases left between them. The CDR3 runs 14 residues. CDR3 coding DNA: TGTGCCAGCAGTTACGGGGCAGCCGGCGACCCGCAGTATTTT. Its protein is CASSYGAAGDPQYF.

Many counts were recorded for this clonotype. The chain recombines TRBV7-9 with TRBJ2-7, with 8 bases matching TRBD1. There are 15 residues in the CDR3. Germline CDR1 SEHNR, CDR2 FQNEAQ (reference sequence). Trimming cost V 5 bases and J 6 bases; bases outside gene matches: 12. As DNA, the CDR3 is TGTGCCAGCAGCCCCTGGACAGGGACCAACGTCGAGCAGTACTTC. It yields the protein CASSPWTGTNVEQYF.

Regarding this clonotype: A read error is possible here, since a much larger clone lies one base away. The V call is TRBV28, the J call TRBJ2-3; either TRBD1 or TRBD2 may supply D (5 bases each). V gave up 6 bases and J gave up 7 bases, with 20 bases separating them. CDR1 MDHEN and CDR2 SYDVKM come from the germline V gene. This CDR3 contains 15 residues. DNA of the CDR3: TGTGCCAGCAGGTTCCGGGACGGGAACAGTTATACGCAGTATTTT. It is translated as CASRFRDGNSYTQYF.

The table lists this clonotype with a few counts. The chain combines TRBV2 with TRBJ2-7, with D unresolved. The CDR3 spans 15 residues. In germline, CDR1 is SNHLY, CDR2 FYNNEI. Trimming shortened V by 8 bases and J by 4 bases, and 21 bases separated the two germline ends. In nucleotides, the CDR3 is TGTGCCAGCCGAGCGTCCCCTGAACCAATTTACGAGCAGTACTTC. This gives the protein CASRASPEPIYEQYF.

As regards this clonotype: This may come from a read error, since a much larger clone is one base off. Lacking the conserved final phenylalanine or tryptophan, this CDR3 likely reflects a read error. The chain uses TRBV4-2 and TRBJ2-7, with 8 bases that match TRBD1. The V gene's germline CDR1 is LGHNA and CDR2 YNFKEQ. The CDR3 has 13 amino acids. The V and J ends lost 6 bases and 2 bases, in that order; junction bases with no gene match: 3. Here the CDR3 reads CASRGTGAYEQYL. CDR3 DNA: TGTGCCAGCAGGGGGACAGGTGCCTACGAGCAGTACCTC.

The rearrangement links TRBV11-2 to TRBJ2-1, with D perhaps TRBD1 (6 bases). The V gene's germline CDR1 is SGHAT and CDR2 FQNNGV. The CDR3 is 16 residues long. V lost 1 base and J lost 2, with 12 bases in between. DNA of the CDR3: TGTGCCAGCAGCTTAGTATTGTCAGGGGCCTACAATGAGCAGTTCTTC. Its protein product is CASSLVLSGAYNEQFF.

Regarding this clonotype: A much larger clone differs from this one at a single base, so this may be a read error. The CDR3 protein is CACSYARSADTQYF. The DNA of the CDR3 is TGTGCCTGCAGTTACGCGAGATCCGCAGATACGCAGTATTTT. The gene calls are TRBV6-2 or TRBV6-3 and TRBJ2-3; D is unclear. This CDR3 is built from 14 residues. The germline V gene encodes CDR1 MNHEY and CDR2 SVGEGT.

This clonotype was counted between two and nine times. The chain carries TRBV12-3 or TRBV12-4 and TRBJ1-1; weak D call: TRBD1 (5 bases). The ends were cut back, 6 bases at V and 7 bases at J, with 12 bases in the middle. This CDR3 spans 12 amino acids. The CDR3 DNA follows: TGTGCCAGCAGGACCGGGGGGTATGAAGCTTTCTTT. It yields the protein CASRTGGYEAFF.

A few counts support this clonotype. The chain couples TRBV12-3 or TRBV12-4 to TRBJ2-4; 8 bases align to TRBD1. CDR3 size: 12 residues. J lost 8 bases, V lost 3 bases, and 0 bases had no gene match. CDR3 bases: TGTGCCAGCAGTTTGACAGGGGACATTCAGTACTTC. Amino acids: CASSLTGDIQYF.

This clonotype was counted between two and nine times. The chain links TRBV6-5 to TRBJ2-2; the D is unclear. The CDR3 totals 17 residues. The germline gives CDR1 MNHEY, CDR2 SVGAGI. V was trimmed by 2 bases and J by 0 bases, leaving 13 bases between them. The CDR3, as DNA: TGTGCCAGCAGTTACAGTTTCGCCAGACCGAACACCGGGGAGCTGTTTTTT. Residues: CASSYSFARPNTGELFF.

This clonotype was seen at least ten times. The chain combines TRBV28 with TRBJ2-3, with 12 positions matching TRBD2. The CDR3 loop spans 18 amino acids. Germline loops: CDR1 MDHEN, CDR2 SYDVKM. Losses at the gene ends were 1 base for V and 6 bases for J; bases not matched to a gene: 11. CDR3 nucleotides: TGTGCCAGCAGTTTATCTTGGACTAGCGGGACAAGCAGCGATACGCAGTATTTT. The encoded protein is CASSLSWTSGTSSDTQYF.

A word on this clonotype: One junction end does not reproduce the germline sequence, and a read error may be involved. The chain is built from TRBV4-1 and TRBJ2-7; D perhaps matches TRBD2 (5 bases). CDR3 length: 17 residues. Germline CDR1 and CDR2: MGHRA and YSYEKL. CDR3 nucleotides: TGCGCCAGCGGCCAAGAGTTATCGGGGTACCCCTCCTACGAGCAGTACTTC. It is translated as CASGQELSGYPSYEQYF.

This clonotype was detected only a few times. The chain has TRBV7-6 and TRBJ2-2, with 8 bases that match TRBD1. Germline V gene data show CDR1 as SGHVS and CDR2 as FNYEAQ. This CDR3 region has 15 residues. J gave up 4 bases and V 6 bases, and 7 bases lay outside the gene matches. This chain's CDR3 is CASSLTGGPTGELFF. In DNA, the CDR3 is TGTGCCAGCAGTCTCACAGGGGGGCCCACCGGGGAGCTGTTTTTT.

The rearrangement uses TRBV19 and TRBJ2-3; D may be TRBD2 (6 bases). V was clipped by 4 bases and J by 3 bases, with 14 bases between them. CDR3 length: 15 residues. CDR1 is LNHDA and CDR2 is SQIVND in the germline V gene (reference sequence). CDR3 amino acids: CASSTEGRVTDTQYF. The CDR3 DNA follows: TGTGCCAGTAGTACGGAGGGCAGAGTGACAGATACGCAGTATTTT.

The chain carries TRBV11-2 and TRBJ2-1, with 8 bases that match TRBD2. CDR1 and CDR2 from the germline V gene are SGHAT and FQNNGV. After removal of 7 bases from V and 4 bases from J, the junction contained 15 bases not matched to a gene. The CDR3 loop spans 17 amino acids. In DNA, the CDR3 is TGTGCCAGCATCCTCGCTCGTGATAGCGGGGTTTACAATGAGCAGTTCTTC. Its protein product is CASILARDSGVYNEQFF.

The chain combines TRBV11-2 with TRBJ2-5; no reliable D call. The germline CDR1 and CDR2 sequences are SGHAT and FQNNGV. The CDR3 extends over 13 amino acids. Trimming removed 7 bases from V and 2 bases from J, with 11 bases in between. The CDR3 DNA reads TGTGCCAGCAAAGGTCAGAAACAAGAGACCCAGTACTTC. It translates to CASKGQKQETQYF.

As for this clonotype: Possible read error: a much larger clone is one base away. The chain uses TRBV7-2 and TRBJ1-5; no clear D. From germline, CDR1 is SGHTA and CDR2 FQGNSA. The CDR3 sequence is 16 residues long. The CDR3 DNA reads TGTGCCAGCAACTTATCCATCATCGGGAACAATCAGCCCCAGCATTTT. Encoded protein: CASNLSIIGNNQPQHF.

This clonotype has at least ten counts. V usage is TRBV4-3 and J usage is TRBJ2-7; TRBD2 might be the D (5 bases). Trimming removed 0 bases at V and 6 bases at J, with 12 bases between. The CDR3 is 14 residues long. The V gene's germline CDR1 is LGHNA and CDR2 YSLEER. CDR3 DNA: TGCGCCAGCAGCCAAGATTGGGGAGAAGGCGAGCAGTACTTC. Protein sequence: CASSQDWGEGEQYF.

This chain connects TRBV7-8 to TRBJ2-5, with TRBD1 matching 7 bases. Germline-derived CDR1 and CDR2 are SGHVS and FQNEAQ. J lost 0 bases, V lost 7 bases, and 2 bases had no gene match. The length of the CDR3 is 13 residues. The CDR3 here is CASNGQDQETQYF. The CDR3 DNA is TGTGCCAGCAACGGACAGGACCAAGAGACCCAGTACTTC.

With respect to this clonotype: A clone one base away is much larger, so this may be a read error. The rearrangement uses TRBV20-1 and TRBJ2-3; D perhaps matches TRBD2 (6 bases). This CDR3 contains 15 residues. Germline loops: CDR1 DFQATT, CDR2 SNEGSKA (reference sequence). The CDR3, as DNA: TGCAGTGCTAGAGGGCTAGCGCTCGCCGGAGATACGCAGTGTTTT. This gives the protein CSARGLALAGDTQCF.

Remarks on this clonotype: A clone one base away is much larger, so this may be a read error. The V gene is TRBV9, the J gene TRBJ2-2; D gene unclear. V shed 1 base and J shed 4 bases, with 2 bases lying between them. The CDR3 loop spans 12 amino acids. Germline V CDR1 and CDR2: SGDLS, YYNGEE. Here the CDR3 reads CASSVCTGELFF. The CDR3 DNA reads as TGTGCCAGCAGCGTATGCACCGGGGAGCTGTTTTTT. The variable domain in full, completed from reference TRBV9 and TRBJ2-2, reads DSGVTQTPKHLITATGQRVTLRCSPRSGDLSVYWYQQSLDQGLQFLIQYYNGEERAKGNILERFSAQQFPDLHSELNLSSLELGDSALYFCASSVCTGELFFGEGSRLTVL.